This T cell receptor beta chain was identified during a study of T-cell memory formation after mild COVID-19 (dated by TCRdb to the early 2020s). Notes on the research overall: TCR sequence clusters from the two donors were found to be largely donor specific. Two young, previously healthy adult volunteers made up the cohort, one male and one female. Longitudinal TCRalpha and TCRbeta repertoire sequencing tracked T-cell clones expanding and contracting after mild COVID-19 in a couple of donors. What the work shows at the level of the full study, not this receptor alone: Contracting CD4+ clones appeared mostly in the CM and EM memory subsets, whereas CD8+ clones were enriched in EMRA. Some responding clones were found in pre-infection memory, which suggests that pre-existing cross-reactive memory T cells took part in the SARS-CoV-2 response. Balanced CD4/CD8 phenotypes were observed for clones contracting from day 15 to 85, whereas a bias towards CD4+ was observed for a second wave of clones expanding from day 15 to 37. Only a couple of mild cases were covered by the study, and larger cohorts that include severe cases with pre-infection samples were considered necessary. SARS-CoV-2 specificity was not confirmed for the second-wave clones peaking on day 37.

Unmatched junction bases come to 11, with V trimmed by 1 base and J by 7 bases. The CDR3 numbers 15 residues from cysteine through phenylalanine. Only the CDR3 portion is preserved as DNA: 45 bases, with reading frame beginning at the first base. The germline V gene (reference sequence) yields SGHNT for CDR1 and YYREEE for CDR2. Sequencing was performed on an Illumina NovaSeq 6000. cDNA libraries for TCRalpha and TCRbeta were prepared by 5'RACE using constant-segment primers, with sample barcodes and unique molecular identifiers added. RNA was extracted from every sample with Trizol reagent. Library amplification was performed in two PCR steps, and a second sample barcode and Illumina TruSeq adapters were introduced in the second step. The libraries were sequenced on an Illumina NovaSeq using 2 x 150 bp paired-end reads. Under the source paper's analysis protocol: With migec v1.2.7, reads were demultiplexed and then collapsed into UMI-guided consensus sequences. With mixcr v2.1.11, UMI consensuses were aligned to TRA and TRB V and J templates and assembled into clonotypes. Clonotypes were classified as expanded or contracted when called significant by both edgeR and NoisET, with noise models trained on biological replicates. For edgeR calls, a false discovery rate-adjusted p below 0.01 and a log2 fold-change threshold of 1 were applied. As an exploratory analysis of dynamics, max-normalized trajectories of the 1000 most abundant clonotypes were examined by PCA with hierarchical clustering. The CD4 or CD8 phenotype of responding clones was assigned using the separately sequenced CD4+ and CD8+ repertoires. The public reads were run again by TCRdb, first through fastp at Q25 and then through MiXCR, and only productive beta chains were kept. Rows with a matching CDR3 protein are joined into one entry that keeps the most common DNA and genes. These V and J calls derive from TCRdb rather than the authors' analysis. The sample includes fewer than 700,000 distinct CDR3 sequences, with less than 25% observed a single time. The top ten clonotypes cover roughly 9.1% of the sample.

Note on this clonotype: Its antigen is currently not known. Base qualities were left out, and no much larger clone turns up one base away.

Ficoll-Paque density gradient centrifugation was used to isolate PBMCs. The chain joins TRBV5-4 to TRBJ2-7, with 7 junctional bases fitting TRBD1. Source material: PBMCs or a T cell subset sorted from them (not recorded which). The TCR sequence derives from an adult woman who had mild COVID-19 (a few samples of this study predate the infection). The sample titles of this study are shuffled in the database, so cell type and time point are left out; the donor was told from shared clones. The DNA reads as follows: TGTGCCAGCAGCTTGTTGAACAGGGGACCTGGTGAGCAGTACTTC. It codes for CASSLLNRGPGEQYF.